This T cell receptor (beta chain) was recovered during a study of OX40 agonist ivuxolimab in advanced cancers. Study-wide context: Anti-PD-1, anti-PD-L1 or anti-CTLA-4 therapy given earlier was allowed, and over 35% had some.

The CDR3 sequence is 12 residues long. The V gene end was trimmed by 6 bases and the J gene end by 6 bases; junction bases not matched to a gene: 4. Germline CDR1 MDHEN, CDR2 SYDVKM. Findings and caveats of the study: In the expanded peripheral T cells, antigen specificity was never determined. By week 6 at 0.1 to 3.0 mg/kg, blood CD4+ and CD8+ T cells had expanded clonally. More expanded clones were seen, on average, in CD8+ T cells than in CD4+.

For this clone: The antigen is not known.

Profiling relied on immunoSEQ multiplex PCR, and the TCRdb table lists in-frame clones only, not all of them. The repertoire has around 95,000 clones, 90% of them found once; the top ten carry around 0.16%. The chain carries TRBV28 and TRBJ2-7, with 8 bases aligning to TRBD2. The sequence derives from an adult with an advanced solid tumor such as melanoma, head and neck, liver or kidney cancer. The sequencing used CD4+ or CD8+ T cells sorted from blood, collected in a trial of the OX40 agonist ivuxolimab. CDR3 DNA: TGTGCCAGCAGCGGGGGGGGCTTCGAGCAGTACTTC. Translation: CASSGGGFEQYF.